These T cell receptor beta chains were read from a single sample in a study of cytomegalovirus exposure and HLA in healthy donors. The assay was immunoSEQ multiplex PCR, and TCRdb's table has in-frame clones only and misses some. This sample has around 200,000 clones, with approximately 86% found just once. Sequences were obtained from PBMCs. These receptor sequences come from a woman in her 30s in good health and CMV-seronegative. Each CDR3 is given with its conserved first and last residue. The D gene is left open where the match is weak. The size of a clone is reported for some rows only, either as once, few or many, or as a class for expanded clones.

abundance	v_gene	d_gene	j_gene	CDR3nt	CDR3aa
-	TRBV5-1	-	TRBJ1-1	TGCGCCAGCAGGACAGTAGGCGCTGAAGCTTTCTTT	CASRTVGAEAFF
-	TRBV14	TRBD1	TRBJ1-2	TGTGCCAGCAGCCCCAGAGACAGGGGGTACGGCTACACCTTC	CASSPRDRGYGYTF
-	TRBV18	-	TRBJ2-2	TGTGCCAGCTCAGGACGGGAGAACACCGGGGAGCTGTTTTTT	CASSGRENTGELFF
-	TRBV27	TRBD1	TRBJ2-2	TGTGCCAGCAATTACAGGGGGCGCTCGAACACCGGGGAGCTGTTTTTT	CASNYRGRSNTGELFF
-	TRBV27	-	TRBJ1-1	TGTGCCAGCAGTTCCCTGACCGGGACTGAAGCTTTCTTT	CASSSLTGTEAFF
-	TRBV27	-	TRBJ2-7	TGTGCCAGCAGTCCCCAAAGAGCCTACGAGCAGTACTTC	CASSPQRAYEQYF
-	TRBV9	-	TRBJ1-5	TGTGCCAGCAGCGTAGTCGCGGTCAGGAACCCGCTAGGGGATCAGCCCCAGCATTTT	CASSVVAVRNPLGDQPQHF
-	TRBV6-6	-	TRBJ1-4	TGTGCCAGCAGTTACTCGTGGACAAGAAGCGAAAAACTGTTTTTT	CASSYSWTRSEKLFF
-	TRBV5-4	-	TRBJ2-2	TGTGCCAGCAGCTTGGGTTTCGAGGTAGGCGCCGGGGAGCTGTTTTTT	CASSLGFEVGAGELFF
-	TRBV6-1	-	TRBJ2-7	TGTGCCAGCAGGAACCCCCCGGGGGAGGACGAGCAGTACTTC	CASRNPPGEDEQYF
-	TRBV5-4	-	TRBJ1-1	TGTGCCAGCAGCAAACAACCCAGGGTAACTGAAGCTTTCTTT	CASSKQPRVTEAFF
-	TRBV6-1	TRBD2	TRBJ2-3	TGTGCCAGCAGTGAAGCGGGAGGGCCCCTAACAGATACGCAGTATTTT	CASSEAGGPLTDTQYF
-	TRBV6-5	-	TRBJ1-4	TGTGCCAGCGGCGGTGAAAAACTGTTTTTT	CASGGEKLFF
-	TRBV6-5	TRBD1	TRBJ1-2	TGTGCCAGCAGTTACCGAGGGGGCACACCGGGGGGCTACACCTTC	CASSYRGGTPGGYTF
-	TRBV5-6	-	TRBJ1-2	TGTGCCAGCAGCCTGTTAAGAGCTAACTATGGCTACACCTTC	CASSLLRANYGYTF
-	TRBV14	TRBD1	TRBJ2-7	TGTGCCAGCAGCCCCCTCCAGGGGGTTTTAGAGCAGTACTTC	CASSPLQGVLEQYF
-	TRBV4-2	-	TRBJ2-3	TGTGCCAGCAGCCAAGATGGGCGGGGACCAGATACGCAGTATTTT	CASSQDGRGPDTQYF
-	TRBV6-1	-	TRBJ1-6	TGTGCCAGCAGTATAACAAATAATTCACCCCTCCACTTT	CASSITNNSPLHF
-	TRBV6-6	-	TRBJ2-3	TGTGCCAGCAGTTACCTTCTCCCCACAGATACGCAGTATTTT	CASSYLLPTDTQYF
-	TRBV2	-	TRBJ1-5	TGTGCCAGCAGGACCCGGACAGAAGGCCAGCCCCAGCATTTT	CASRTRTEGQPQHF
once	TRBV7-2	TRBD2	TRBJ2-7	TGTGCCAGCAGCTTGCCGGGACTAGCGGGCGGGGGGCAGTACTTC	CASSLPGLAGGGQYF